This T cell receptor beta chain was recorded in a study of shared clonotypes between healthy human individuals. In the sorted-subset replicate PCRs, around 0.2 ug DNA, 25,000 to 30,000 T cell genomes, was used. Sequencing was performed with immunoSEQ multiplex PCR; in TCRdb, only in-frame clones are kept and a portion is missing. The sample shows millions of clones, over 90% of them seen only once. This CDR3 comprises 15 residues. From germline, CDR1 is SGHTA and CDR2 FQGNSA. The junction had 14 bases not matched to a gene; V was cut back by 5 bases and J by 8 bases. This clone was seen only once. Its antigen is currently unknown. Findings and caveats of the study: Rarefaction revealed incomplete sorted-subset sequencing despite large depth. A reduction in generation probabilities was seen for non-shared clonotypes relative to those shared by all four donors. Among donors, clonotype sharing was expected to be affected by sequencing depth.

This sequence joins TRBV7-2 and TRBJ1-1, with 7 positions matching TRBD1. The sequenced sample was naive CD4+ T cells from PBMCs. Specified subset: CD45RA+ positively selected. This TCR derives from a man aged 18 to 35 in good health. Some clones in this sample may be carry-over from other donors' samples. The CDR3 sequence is CASSQAGTALLEAFF. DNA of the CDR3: TGTGCCAGCAGCCAAGCCGGGACAGCCCTGTTAGAAGCTTTCTTT.